The 29 T cell receptor beta chains listed next were all sequenced from one sample in a study of CD8+ T cells in alopecia areata. Treatment noted: oral pan-JAK inhibitor, 5-10 mg twice daily. Isolated RNA was reverse transcribed into cDNA used as the sequencing template. This table comes from immunoSEQ multiplex PCR, and its TCRdb copy is limited to in-frame clones, with some not included. Here the sample spans under 150,000 clones, about 50% being singletons. The source was CD4+ T cells sorted from blood, collected at week 4, from a patient treated with tofacitinib. These TCRs come from a human donor with alopecia areata.

The chain carries TRBV28 and TRBJ2-7, with 9 bases identical to TRBD2. V dropped 4 bases and J dropped 7; count of bases not matched to a gene: 8. This CDR3 is 14 amino acids long. The germline gives CDR1 MDHEN, CDR2 SYDVKM. CDR3 region: CASSSGTSLREQYF. CDR3 nucleotides: TGTGCCAGCAGTTCCGGGACTAGCCTCCGGGAGCAGTACTTC. Complete variable domain (other parts from reference TRBV28 and TRBJ2-7): DVKVTQSSRYLVKRTGEKVFLECVQDMDHENMFWYRQDPGLGLRLIYFSYDVKMKEKGDIPEGYSVSREKKERFSLILESASTNQTSMYLCASSSGTSLREQYFGPGTRLTVT.

This clone has a handful of counts. The V gene is TRBV6-1, the J gene TRBJ1-6, with TRBD1 identical over 9 bases. Germline lookup yields CDR1 MNHNS and CDR2 SASEGT. This CDR3 region has 13 residues. Trimming at V came to 6 bases and at J to 11 bases, leaving 5 bases not matched to a gene. The CDR3 reads CASREDRGTPLHF. CDR3 bases: TGTGCCAGCAGGGAGGACAGGGGAACACCCCTCCACTTT.

In this sample, this clone turned up a few times. The V gene is TRBV11-2, the J gene TRBJ1-4, with TRBD1 matching 7 bases. This CDR3 has 14 residues. CDR1 SGHAT and CDR2 FQNNGV come from the germline V gene. V shed 0 bases and J 8 bases; nucleotides not matched to a gene: 3. CDR3 sequence reads: CASSLDRGSEKLFF. In nucleotides, the CDR3 is TGTGCCAGCAGCTTAGACAGGGGGTCGGAAAAACTGTTTTTT.

The gene calls are TRBV2 and TRBJ2-7; 9 bases match TRBD1. This CDR3 contains 13 residues. Per germline, CDR1 SNHLY and CDR2 FYNNEI. The trim removed 4 bases at V and 4 bases at J, leaving 2 bases unmatched. The CDR3 DNA sequence: TGTGCCAGCAGTGCTGGGACAGGGTACGAGCAGTACTTC. Its protein product is CASSAGTGYEQYF.

This sequence joins TRBV29-1 and TRBJ1-1; possibly TRBD1 for D (6 bases). V was clipped by 2 bases and J by 4 bases, with 11 bases between them. CDR1 and CDR2 (germline): SQVTM, ANQGSEA. This CDR3 has 13 residues. CDR3 sequence reads: CSVERQAATEAFF. The CDR3 coding sequence is TGCAGCGTTGAACGACAGGCGGCCACTGAAGCTTTCTTT.

This clone was counted only a few times. The V and J genes are TRBV29-1 and TRBJ1-1; D might be TRBD1 (5 bases). V dropped 5 bases and J dropped 10 bases, with 14 bases sitting between them. Germline V gene sequence: CDR1 SQVTM, CDR2 ANQGSEA. CDR3 length: 11 residues. This chain's CDR3 is CSVLRGPLAFF. The CDR3 coding sequence is TGCAGCGTTCTAAGGGGACCGCTAGCTTTCTTT.

In this sample, this clone turned up a few times. This chain links TRBV11-3 with TRBJ2-2; D is uncertain. Germline V lookup: CDR1 SGHNT, CDR2 YENEEA. V lost 0 bases to trimming and J lost 11 bases, with 16 bases between them. The CDR3 spans 15 residues. This CDR3 is CASSLDLGWSNELFF. The CDR3 nucleotides read TGTGCCAGCAGCTTAGATCTTGGGTGGTCTAATGAGCTGTTTTTT.

The chain joins TRBV30 to TRBJ2-7, with 8 bases matching TRBD2. V dropped 3 bases and J dropped 0; count of bases not matched to a gene: 4. This CDR3 has 14 amino acids. Per the germline V gene, CDR1 is GTSNPN and CDR2 is SVGIG (reference sequence). The CDR3 loop reads CAWRVAGSSYEQYF. The CDR3 bases are TGTGCCTGGAGAGTAGCGGGGAGCTCCTACGAGCAGTACTTC.

There are a few counts of this clone. This sequence joins TRBV6-5 and TRBJ1-6; possibly TRBD1 for D (6 bases). The CDR3 is 12 residues long. V lost 2 bases and J 12 bases, leaving 8 bases between the germline ends. CDR1 and CDR2 (germline): MNHEY, SVGAGI. Here the CDR3 reads CASSYRGGPLHF. The CDR3 DNA is TGTGCCAGCAGTTACCGAGGGGGACCCCTCCACTTT.

This clone has a count of ten or more. The chain combines TRBV7-9 with TRBJ2-5; possible D gene TRBD2, 5 bases. V was clipped by 5 bases and J by 4 bases, with 11 bases between them. The CDR3 spans 13 residues. CDR1 and CDR2 from the germline V gene are SEHNR and FQNEAQ (reference sequence). The CDR3 is CASSKNGRETQYF. The CDR3 coding sequence is TGTGCCAGCAGCAAAAATGGGAGAGAGACCCAGTACTTC. The full variable domain, in which reference TRBV7-9 and TRBJ2-5 provide the parts outside the CDR3, is DTGVSQNPRHKITKRGQNVTFRCDPISEHNRLYWYRQTLGQGPEFLTYFQNEAQLEKSRLLSDRFSAERPKGSFSTLEIQRTEQGDSAMYLCASSKNGRETQYFGPGTRLLVL.

The V gene is TRBV7-6, the J gene TRBJ2-2; D tentatively fits TRBD1 or TRBD2 (6 bases each). The CDR3 extends over 15 amino acids. CDR1 is SGHVS and CDR2 is FNYEAQ in the germline V gene. With 4 bases removed from V and 5 bases from J, the gap between germline ends came to 14 bases. CDR3 DNA: TGTGCCAGCAGCTCTTCGACTAGGGGGACCGGGGAGCTGTTTTTT. Translating gives CASSSSTRGTGELFF.

This sequence joins TRBV29-1 and TRBJ1-1; D is unresolved. Trimming removed 4 bases at V and 0 bases at J, with 12 bases between. Looked up from germline, CDR1 is SQVTM and CDR2 is ANQGSEA. This CDR3 has 14 amino acids. The CDR3 DNA follows: TGCAGCGTTGCTTCGGGATTTTTGAACACTGAAGCTTTCTTT. Its translation: CSVASGFLNTEAFF. Full variable domain (remainder filled in from reference TRBV29-1 and TRBJ1-1): SAVISQKPSRDICQRGTSLTIQCQVDSQVTMMFWYRQQPGQSLTLIATANQGSEATYESGFVIDKFPISRPNLTFSTLTVSNMSPEDSSIYLCSVASGFLNTEAFFGQGTRLTVV.

There are many counts of this clone. V gene TRBV19 combines with J gene TRBJ2-1, with 11 nucleotides matching TRBD2. This CDR3 spans 16 amino acids. V was pared by 5 bases and J by 4 bases, with 7 bases of the junction left unmatched. Germline V gene data show CDR1 as LNHDA and CDR2 as SQIVND (reference sequence). The DNA for the CDR3 is TGTGCCAGTAGTCTCCACACTAGCGGGGGTTACAATGAGCAGTTCTTC. Encoded protein: CASSLHTSGGYNEQFF.

This clone showed up just once. The chain couples TRBV30 to TRBJ2-3; D is unresolved. The CDR3 has 15 amino acids. Germline assignment: CDR1 GTSNPN and CDR2 SVGIG (reference sequence). Trimming removed 0 bases from V and 2 bases from J, with 12 bases in between. CDR3 in amino acids: CAWSVRTVLTDTQYF. The CDR3 coding sequence is TGTGCCTGGAGTGTGAGGACCGTACTCACAGATACGCAGTATTTT.

The J gene is TRBJ1-2, the V gene TRBV6-5; D unclear. Germline CDR1 reads MNHEY; CDR2 reads SVGAGI. This CDR3 spans 11 amino acids. Deletions cut 5 bases from V and 7 bases from J, with 8 bases between. The CDR3 nucleotides read TGTGCCAGCAGTGAGGGTTCTGGCTACACCTTC. This gives the protein CASSEGSGYTF.

This clone was seen only a few times. The chain links TRBV19 to TRBJ2-1, with a possible D match to TRBD2 (5 bases). The V gene's germline CDR1 is LNHDA and CDR2 SQIVND (reference sequence). V lost 5 bases and J 0 bases, leaving 11 bases between the germline ends. The CDR3 contains 15 residues. The CDR3 sequence: CASSPLGGSYNEQFF. The CDR3 region has the DNA TGTGCCAGTAGTCCCCTAGGAGGCTCCTACAATGAGCAGTTCTTC.

The chain employs TRBV19 and TRBJ2-1; D assignment may be TRBD1 or TRBD2 (5 bases each). Trimming shortened V by 2 bases and J by 9 bases, and 11 bases separated the two germline ends. Germline values: CDR1 LNHDA, CDR2 SQIVND (reference sequence). This CDR3 region has 13 residues. This CDR3 reads CASSIWVRGEQFF. The CDR3 DNA follows: TGTGCCAGTAGTATATGGGTGAGGGGTGAGCAGTTCTTC. Combining the CDR3 with reference TRBV19 and TRBJ2-1 gives the whole variable domain DGGITQSPKYLFRKEGQNVTLSCEQNLNHDAMYWYRQDPGQGLRLIYYSQIVNDFQKGDIAEGYSVSREKKESFPLTVTSAQKNPTAFYLCASSIWVRGEQFFGPGTRLTVL.

This chain joins TRBV30 and TRBJ2-7; 11 nucleotides match TRBD2. The V segment lost 8 bases and the J segment 4 bases; nucleotides outside the gene matches: 4. The length of the CDR3 is 12 residues. Germline CDR1 reads GTSNPN; CDR2 reads SVGIG (reference sequence). CDR3 protein: CARGTSGYEQYF. CDR3 DNA sequence: TGTGCCCGGGGGACTAGCGGATACGAGCAGTACTTC.

The chain carries TRBV9 and TRBJ1-2, with D unresolved. CDR3 size: 14 residues. Germline lookup yields CDR1 SGDLS and CDR2 YYNGEE. Trimming pared 3 bases from V and 4 bases from J, leaving 13 bases between. The CDR3: CASSALGGIYGYTF. The CDR3 DNA follows: TGTGCCAGCAGCGCCTTGGGAGGGATCTATGGCTACACCTTC.

V and J are TRBV29-1 and TRBJ2-7; no clear D gene. The germline gives CDR1 SQVTM, CDR2 ANQGSEA. V gave up 4 bases and J gave up 2 bases, with 15 bases separating them. This CDR3 has 14 amino acids. The CDR3 DNA reads as TGCAGCGTTGGTGGCCTACTGGGGACCTACGAGCAGTACTTC. This sequence encodes CSVGGLLGTYEQYF.

V is TRBV25-1 and J is TRBJ1-1; tentative D call: TRBD1 (6 bases). CDR3 length: 13 amino acids. Germline V gives CDR1 MGHDK, CDR2 SYGVNS. V lost 7 bases to trimming and J lost 8 bases, with 17 bases between them. The CDR3 sequence: CASTESGGREAFF. The CDR3 nucleotides read TGTGCCAGCACCGAAAGTGGGGGCCGAGAAGCTTTCTTT. The entire variable domain, with the rest obtained from reference TRBV25-1 and TRBJ1-1, is as follows: EADIYQTPRYLVIGTGKKITLECSQTMGHDKMYWYQQDPGMELHLIHYSYGVNSTEKGDLSSESTVSRIRTEHFPLTLESARPSHTSQYLCASTESGGREAFFGQGTRLTVV.

This sequence joins TRBV9 and TRBJ1-1; TRBD1 agrees at 7 bases. CDR1 and CDR2 (germline): SGDLS, YYNGEE. This CDR3 has 14 amino acids. V was clipped by 4 bases and J by 1 base; unmatched bases: 4. The CDR3 coding sequence is TGTGCCAGCAGCTCTCGACAGGGGAACACTGAAGCTTTCTTT. Translation: CASSSRQGNTEAFF.

The V and J genes are TRBV7-2 and TRBJ1-2; D unclear. In germline, CDR1 is SGHTA, CDR2 FQGNSA. The CDR3 loop spans 14 amino acids. V dropped 0 bases and J dropped 4 bases, with 9 bases sitting between them. CDR3 amino acids: CASSLAGRGYGYTF. The CDR3 region has the DNA TGTGCCAGCAGCTTAGCCGGGAGAGGCTATGGCTACACCTTC.

This clone appeared once. The chain couples TRBV27 to TRBJ2-1; 7 bases are a match to TRBD2. Germline CDR1 MNHEY, CDR2 SMNVEV (reference sequence). The CDR3 contains 16 residues. Trimming removed 4 bases from V and 6 bases from J; junction bases left unmatched: 12. DNA of the CDR3: TGTGCCAGCAGTTCCCTTCTTCTAGCGGAGATCAATGAGCAGTTCTTC. Protein: CASSSLLLAEINEQFF.

This clone has a handful of counts. The CDR3 is CASSVGGHYNEQFF. In DNA, the CDR3 is TGTGCCAGCAGCGTAGGTGGACACTACAATGAGCAGTTCTTC. This sequence joins TRBV9 and TRBJ2-1; maybe TRBD1 (5 bases). This CDR3 spans 14 amino acids. Germline-derived CDR1 and CDR2 are SGDLS and YYNGEE. Trimming cost V 0 bases and J 3 bases, with 7 bases left between them.

The gene calls are TRBV7-7 and TRBJ2-2; D is unclear. The CDR3 spans 13 residues. Trimming removed 6 bases from V and 0 bases from J, with 5 bases in between. Germline V gives CDR1 SSHAT, CDR2 FNYEAQ (reference sequence). CDR3 region: CASRRPNTGELFF. CDR3 DNA sequence: TGTGCCAGCAGGCGGCCGAACACCGGGGAGCTGTTTTTT.

A note on this clone: Since the CDR3 does not end with the conserved phenylalanine or tryptophan, this likely comes from a read error. The limits of the CDR3 on the DNA are not certain, so only TCRdb's listed CDR3 is given. The chain joins TRBV30 to TRBJ1-2. Germline V lookup: CDR1 GTSNPN, CDR2 SVGIG (reference sequence). A total of 10 residues make up the CDR3, ends included. CDR3 amino acids: CAWSTLELNL.

This clone was observed a handful of times. This chain joins TRBV19 and TRBJ1-4; no firm D call. The CDR3 covers 14 residues. The V and J ends lost 3 bases and 8 bases respectively, with 13 bases between them. Germline V gene data show CDR1 as LNHDA and CDR2 as SQIVND (reference sequence). As DNA, the CDR3 is TGTGCCAGTAGTATCGACGTCGGGCAAGAAAAACTGTTTTTT. Translated: CASSIDVGQEKLFF.

This sequence joins TRBV30 and TRBJ1-1, with a weak D call TRBD1 (5 bases). Looked up from germline, CDR1 is GTSNPN and CDR2 is SVGIG (reference sequence). V lost 5 bases to trimming and J lost 3 bases, with 13 bases between them. This CDR3 has 13 amino acids. The CDR3 loop is CAWGRRGDTEAFF. CDR3 sequence (DNA): TGTGCCTGGGGACGGCGGGGGGACACTGAAGCTTTCTTT.